This passage covers 21 T cell receptor beta chains from one sample sequenced in a study of blood T cells in healthy people across ages. A second roughly 7 to 12 cycle PCR used barcoded and J-beta primers. From the 5' RACE reads, TCRdb called clonotypes with MiXCR, one entry per CDR3 protein. Among 1.2 million to 1.5 million distinct CDR3 sequences listed, 40% to 50% were seen once. Specimen: blood. The receptors were sampled from a young woman in good health.

The genes are TRBV5-1 and TRBJ1-2; the match to TRBD1 covers 7 bases. The CDR3 runs to 14 residues. The germline V gene has CDR1 SGHRS and CDR2 YFSETQ. V dropped 6 bases and J dropped 3; count of bases not matched to a gene: 8. The CDR3 nucleotides read TGCGCCAGCAATCACGGGCAGGGGGACTATGGCTACACCTTC. Translation: CASNHGQGDYGYTF.

This clonotype was seen a few times. The chain employs TRBV28 and TRBJ1-1; D perhaps matches TRBD1 (6 bases). The germline V gene encodes CDR1 MDHEN and CDR2 SYDVKM. The CDR3 loop spans 15 amino acids. The germline V and J ends were trimmed by 7 bases and 3 bases, with 18 bases remaining between them. The DNA for the CDR3 is TGTGCCAGCACCTTGCAGGGGACTAGAGACACTGAAGCTTTCTTT. Protein: CASTLQGTRDTEAFF.

The sample holds a few counts of this clonotype. The rearrangement joins TRBV18 to TRBJ2-5; 7 bases line up with TRBD1. The CDR3 has 15 residues. Germline V gives CDR1 KGHSH, CDR2 LQKENI. Trimming removed 2 bases from V and 3 bases from J; junction bases left unmatched: 6. Here the CDR3 DNA reads TGTGCCAGCTCACCAACGGGACAGCCAGAAGAGACCCAGTACTTC. As protein: CASSPTGQPEETQYF. Combining the CDR3 with reference TRBV18 and TRBJ2-5 gives the whole variable domain NAGVMQNPRHLVRRRGQEARLRCSPMKGHSHVYWYRQLPEEGLKFMVYLQKENIIDESGMPKERFSAEFPKEGPSILRIQQVVRGDSAAYFCASSPTGQPEETQYFGPGTRLLVL.

This sequence joins TRBV10-1 and TRBJ2-2; 8 positions match TRBD1. This CDR3 has 17 residues. Unmatched junction bases numbered 9, after V lost 3 bases and J lost 3 bases. Germline lookup yields CDR1 WNHNN and CDR2 SYGVQD (reference sequence). DNA for the CDR3: TGCGCCAGCAGTGAACCCGGACAGGGAGGAGACACCGGGGAGCTGTTTTTT. Protein sequence: CASSEPGQGGDTGELFF.

This clonotype has only a few counts. This may come from a read error, since a much larger clone is one base off. The chain's CDR3 is CASSESGAGGRQYF. Here the CDR3 DNA reads TGCGCCAGCAGTGAGTCAGGAGCGGGAGGACGGCAGTACTTC. This chain links TRBV10-1 with TRBJ2-5; 9 bases agree with TRBD2. The V segment lost 0 bases and the J segment 11 bases; nucleotides outside the gene matches: 7. CDR3 length: 14 amino acids. Germline CDR1 and CDR2: WNHNN and SYGVQD (reference sequence).

Remarks on this clonotype: This may be a read error, as it is one base from a much larger clone. This chain joins TRBV4-2 and TRBJ2-1, with D unclear. Per the germline V gene, CDR1 is LGHNA and CDR2 is YNFKEQ. This CDR3 comprises 15 residues. The CDR3 bases are TGTGCCAGCAGCCAAGCGGGCGACCCCTACAAGGAGCAGTTCTTC. Encoded protein: CASSQAGDPYKEQFF.

The genes are TRBV6-1 and TRBJ2-1, with 10 bases matching TRBD1. Germline V gene lookup returns CDR1 MNHNS and CDR2 SASEGT. J was trimmed by 4 bases and V by 11 bases; bases with no gene match: 8. The CDR3 contains 14 residues. Here the CDR3 DNA reads TGTGCCTGCATCCCGGGACAGGGGTACAATGAGCAGTTCTTC. Amino acid sequence: CACIPGQGYNEQFF.

This chain's CDR3 is CSVDGDSENRGWNEQYF. CDR3 nucleotides: TGCAGCGTTGACGGCGACTCAGAAAACAGGGGTTGGAATGAGCAGTACTTC. This chain uses TRBV29-1 with TRBJ2-5; 7 nucleotides align to TRBD1. CDR1 is SQVTM, CDR2 ANQGSEA, per germline. This CDR3 has 17 amino acids. The J segment lost 11 bases and the V segment lost 3 bases, leaving 24 bases of the junction unmatched. Drawing the rest from reference TRBV29-1 and TRBJ2-5, the complete variable domain is SAVISQKPSRDICQRGTSLTIQCQVDSQVTMMFWYRQQPGQSLTLIATANQGSEATYESGFVIDKFPISRPNLTFSTLTVSNMSPEDSSIYLCSVDGDSENRGWNEQYFGPGTRLLVL.

This clonotype turned up a few times. This chain joins TRBV5-1 and TRBJ2-7; 12 nucleotides line up with TRBD2. This CDR3 region has 16 residues. Germline trimming cut 4 bases from V and 7 bases from J; bases unmatched to any gene: 12. Germline loops: CDR1 SGHRS, CDR2 YFSETQ. CDR3 bases: TGCGCCAGCAGCCGGCGACTAGCGGGGGAGCCTTGGGAGCAGTACTTC. Residues: CASSRRLAGEPWEQYF. Full variable domain (rest looked up from reference TRBV5-1 and TRBJ2-7): KAGVTQTPRYLIKTRGQQVTLSCSPISGHRSVSWYQQTPGQGLQFLFEYFSETQRNKGNFPGRFSGRQFSNSRSEMNVSTLELGDSALYLCASSRRLAGEPWEQYFGPGTRLTVT.

The CDR3 DNA reads TGTGCCAGCCGATCCCCCCAGGAAGGGGCCAGAATGAACACTGAAGCTTTCTTT. Protein product: CASRSPQEGARMNTEAFF. The chain joins TRBV21-1 to TRBJ1-1; the table's D call TRBD1 went unverified against the DNA. TRBV21-1 is a known pseudogene. The CDR3 extends over 18 amino acids.

There are a few counts of this clonotype. The rearrangement links TRBV29-1 to TRBJ1-2; D is possibly TRBD1 (5 bases). The germline V gene has CDR1 SQVTM and CDR2 ANQGSEA. The V end was cut by 0 bases, the J end by 3 bases, with 14 bases between. CDR3 length: 15 residues. The CDR3 sequence is CSVEDLQGLDYGYTF. The CDR3, as DNA: TGCAGCGTTGAAGATCTCCAGGGTCTTGACTATGGCTACACCTTC.

The rearrangement joins TRBV10-1 to TRBJ2-7, with TRBD2 matching 11 bases. V was pared by 4 bases and J by 7 bases, with 9 bases of the junction left unmatched. Germline V lookup: CDR1 WNHNN, CDR2 SYGVQD (reference sequence). The CDR3 is 15 amino acids. DNA for the CDR3: TGCGCCAGCAGTGTGGGACTAGCGGCTCTTGGGGAGCAGTACTTC. It codes for CASSVGLAALGEQYF.

The rearrangement links TRBV4-2 to TRBJ1-2; unclear D gene. V gave up 2 bases and J gave up 6 bases, with 16 bases separating them. CDR3 size: 15 residues. Per germline, CDR1 LGHNA and CDR2 YNFKEQ. CDR3 protein: CASSQRDGSGHGYTF. CDR3 bases: TGTGCCAGCAGCCAACGGGATGGCAGTGGCCATGGCTACACCTTC.

Only a few counts were recorded for this clonotype. The chain employs TRBV9 and TRBJ1-2; the D gene is possibly TRBD1 (6 bases). Trimming shortened V by 4 bases and J by 6 bases, and 10 bases separated the two germline ends. Germline CDR1 reads SGDLS; CDR2 reads YYNGEE. There are 12 residues in the CDR3. The CDR3 DNA is TGTGCCAGCAGCAAGTACAGGGATGGCTACACCTTC. It encodes CASSKYRDGYTF. The full variable domain, its missing parts supplied by reference TRBV9 and TRBJ1-2, is DSGVTQTPKHLITATGQRVTLRCSPRSGDLSVYWYQQSLDQGLQFLIQYYNGEERAKGNILERFSAQQFPDLHSELNLSSLELGDSALYFCASSKYRDGYTFGSGTRLTVV.

This clonotype was detected a few times. The CDR3 spells CASNSGLTDTQYF. The CDR3 DNA reads as TGCGCCAGCAATAGCGGACTCACAGATACGCAGTATTTT. The rearrangement links TRBV5-1 to TRBJ2-3; the D gene is possibly TRBD2 (6 bases). The germline CDR1 and CDR2 sequences are SGHRS and YFSETQ. The CDR3 spans 13 residues. Trimming pared 6 bases from V and 2 bases from J, leaving 10 bases between.

This clonotype occurred once. The chain recombines TRBV6-5 with TRBJ2-1; D remains unclear. Germline values: CDR1 MNHEY, CDR2 SVGAGI. This CDR3 has 12 amino acids. Between the trimmed V and J ends, which lost 5 bases and 8 bases, there was a span of 10 bases. The CDR3 nucleotides are TGTGCCAGCAGTCGGTCCTTCCATGAGCAGTTCTTC. Its translation is CASSRSFHEQFF.

This sequence joins TRBV24-1 and TRBJ2-5, with D unresolved. The germline V and J ends were trimmed by 5 bases and 3 bases, with 6 bases remaining between them. Germline V gives CDR1 KGHDR, CDR2 SFDVKD. The CDR3 spans 12 residues. The CDR3 bases are TGTGCCACCAGTGGTTCCAAAGAGACCCAGTACTTC. It is translated as CATSGSKETQYF.

The table lists this clonotype with a few counts. The genes are TRBV12-3 or TRBV12-4 and TRBJ1-6; no clear D gene. The V end lost 3 bases, the J end lost 9 bases, and 12 bases lay between the germline ends. This CDR3 has 14 residues. CDR3 coding DNA: TGTGCCAGCAGTTTGGGCCGAACCCGTTCACCCCTCCACTTT. It specifies CASSLGRTRSPLHF.

This chain uses TRBV12-3 or TRBV12-4 with TRBJ1-2; 11 bases fit TRBD1. The CDR3 sequence is 14 residues long. Trimming removed 5 bases from V and 6 bases from J; junction bases left unmatched: 5. The CDR3 region is CASSPGDRGDGYTF. In DNA form, the CDR3 reads TGTGCCAGCAGTCCGGGGGACAGGGGGGATGGCTACACCTTC.

The sample holds many counts of this clonotype. V is TRBV29-1 and J is TRBJ2-3; 8 bases match TRBD2. This CDR3 is built from 15 residues. From germline, CDR1 is SQVTM and CDR2 ANQGSEA. V dropped 5 bases and J dropped 3; count of bases not matched to a gene: 10. The CDR3 DNA sequence: TGCAGCGTTACTGGGGCTAGCGGGTCGACAGATACGCAGTATTTT. Translation gives CSVTGASGSTDTQYF.

The chain uses TRBV5-1 and TRBJ2-5; D unclear. Germline V gene sequence: CDR1 SGHRS, CDR2 YFSETQ. This CDR3 region has 15 residues. V dropped 7 bases and J dropped 1 base, with 17 bases sitting between them. CDR3 in DNA: TGCGCCAGCTGTCGGAATCTCGGGCTCCAAGAGACCCAGTACTTC. Amino acids: CASCRNLGLQETQYF.